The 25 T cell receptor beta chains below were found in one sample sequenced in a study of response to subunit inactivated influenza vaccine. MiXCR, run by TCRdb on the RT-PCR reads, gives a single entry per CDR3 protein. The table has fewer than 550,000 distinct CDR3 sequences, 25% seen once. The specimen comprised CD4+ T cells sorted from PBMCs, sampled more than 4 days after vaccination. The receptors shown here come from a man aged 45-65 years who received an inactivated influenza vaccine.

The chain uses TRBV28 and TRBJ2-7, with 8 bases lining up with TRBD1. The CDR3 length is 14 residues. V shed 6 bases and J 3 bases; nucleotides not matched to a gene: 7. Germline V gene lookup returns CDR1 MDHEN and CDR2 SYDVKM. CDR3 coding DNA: TGTGCCAGCAGAAGAACAGGGGGGAACTACGAGCAGTACTTC. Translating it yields CASRRTGGNYEQYF.

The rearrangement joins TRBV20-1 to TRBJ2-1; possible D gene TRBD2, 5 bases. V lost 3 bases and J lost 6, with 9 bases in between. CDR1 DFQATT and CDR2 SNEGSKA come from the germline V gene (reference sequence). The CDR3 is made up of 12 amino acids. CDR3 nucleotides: TGCAGTGCTAGGGACGCGGGCAATGAGCAGTTCTTC. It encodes CSARDAGNEQFF.

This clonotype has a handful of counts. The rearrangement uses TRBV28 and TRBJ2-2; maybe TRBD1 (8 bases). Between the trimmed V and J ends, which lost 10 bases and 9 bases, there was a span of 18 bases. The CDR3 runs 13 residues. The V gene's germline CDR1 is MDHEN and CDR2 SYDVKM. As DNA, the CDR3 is TGTGCCACCGACAGGGGAGGGTATCGGGAGCTGTTTTTT. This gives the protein CATDRGGYRELFF.

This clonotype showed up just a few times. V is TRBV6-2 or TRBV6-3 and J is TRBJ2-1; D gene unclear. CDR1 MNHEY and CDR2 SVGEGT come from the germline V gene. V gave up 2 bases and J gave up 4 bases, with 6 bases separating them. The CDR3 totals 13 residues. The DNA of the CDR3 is TGTGCCAGCAGTTACCTGCGTTACAATGAGCAGTTCTTC. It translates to CASSYLRYNEQFF.

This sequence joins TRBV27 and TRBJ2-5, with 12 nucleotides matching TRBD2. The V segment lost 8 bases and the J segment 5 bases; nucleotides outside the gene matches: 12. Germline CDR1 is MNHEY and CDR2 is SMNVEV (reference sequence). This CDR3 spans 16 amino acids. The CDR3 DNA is TGTGCCAGCCAATCCAGGCTAGCGGGAGGGTTGGAGACCCAGTACTTC. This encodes CASQSRLAGGLETQYF.

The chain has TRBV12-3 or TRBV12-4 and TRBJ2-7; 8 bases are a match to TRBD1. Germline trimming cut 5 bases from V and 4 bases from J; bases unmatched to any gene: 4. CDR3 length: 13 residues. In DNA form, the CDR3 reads TGTGCCAGCAGTGCGGGACAGGCATACGAGCAGTACTTC. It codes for CASSAGQAYEQYF.

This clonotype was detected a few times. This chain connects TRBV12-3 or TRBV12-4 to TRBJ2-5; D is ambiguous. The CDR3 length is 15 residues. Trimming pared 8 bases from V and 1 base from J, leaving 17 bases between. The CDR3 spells CASEQNRGIQETQYF. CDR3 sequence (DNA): TGTGCCAGCGAGCAGAATCGTGGTATCCAAGAGACCCAGTACTTC.

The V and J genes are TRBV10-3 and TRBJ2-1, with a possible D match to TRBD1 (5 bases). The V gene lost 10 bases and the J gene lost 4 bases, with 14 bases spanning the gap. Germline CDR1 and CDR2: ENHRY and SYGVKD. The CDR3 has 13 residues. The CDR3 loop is CATQGRSYNEQFF. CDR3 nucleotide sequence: TGTGCCACCCAGGGTCGTTCGTACAATGAGCAGTTCTTC.

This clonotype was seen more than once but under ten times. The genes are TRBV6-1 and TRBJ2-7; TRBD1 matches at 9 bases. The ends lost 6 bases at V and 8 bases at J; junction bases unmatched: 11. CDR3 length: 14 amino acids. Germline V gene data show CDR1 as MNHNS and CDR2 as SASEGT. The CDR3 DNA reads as TGTGCCAGCAGACCCCACGCCGGACAGGGGCAGCAGTACTTC. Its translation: CASRPHAGQGQQYF.

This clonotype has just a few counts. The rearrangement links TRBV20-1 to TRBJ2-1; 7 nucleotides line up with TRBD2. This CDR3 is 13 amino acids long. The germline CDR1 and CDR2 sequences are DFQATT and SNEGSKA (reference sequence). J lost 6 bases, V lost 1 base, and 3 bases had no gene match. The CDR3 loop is CSARVGGSNEQFF. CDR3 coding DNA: TGCAGTGCTAGAGTAGGCGGGAGCAATGAGCAGTTCTTC.

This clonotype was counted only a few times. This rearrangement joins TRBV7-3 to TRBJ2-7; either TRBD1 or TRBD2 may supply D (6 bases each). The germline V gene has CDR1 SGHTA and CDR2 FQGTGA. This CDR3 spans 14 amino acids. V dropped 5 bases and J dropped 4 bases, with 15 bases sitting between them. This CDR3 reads CASSPGAGPYEQYF. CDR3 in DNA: TGTGCCAGCAGCCCGGGGGCGGGACCATACGAGCAGTACTTC.

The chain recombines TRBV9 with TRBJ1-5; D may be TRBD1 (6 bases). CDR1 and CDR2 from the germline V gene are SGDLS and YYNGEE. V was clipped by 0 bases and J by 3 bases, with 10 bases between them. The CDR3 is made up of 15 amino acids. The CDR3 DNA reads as TGTGCCAGCAGCGTAGGGGGGGCGAACAATCAGCCCCAGCATTTT. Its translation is CASSVGGANNQPQHF. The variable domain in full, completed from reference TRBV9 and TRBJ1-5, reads DSGVTQTPKHLITATGQRVTLRCSPRSGDLSVYWYQQSLDQGLQFLIQYYNGEERAKGNILERFSAQQFPDLHSELNLSSLELGDSALYFCASSVGGANNQPQHFGDGTRLSIL.

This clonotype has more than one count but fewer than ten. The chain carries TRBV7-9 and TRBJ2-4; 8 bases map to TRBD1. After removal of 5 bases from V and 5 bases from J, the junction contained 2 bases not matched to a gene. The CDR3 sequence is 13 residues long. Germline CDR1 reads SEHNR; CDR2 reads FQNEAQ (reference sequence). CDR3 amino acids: CASSKQGENIQYF. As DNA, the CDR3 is TGTGCCAGCAGCAAACAGGGGGAAAACATTCAGTACTTC. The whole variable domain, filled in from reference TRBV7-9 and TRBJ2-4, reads DTGVSQNPRHKITKRGQNVTFRCDPISEHNRLYWYRQTLGQGPEFLTYFQNEAQLEKSRLLSDRFSAERPKGSFSTLEIQRTEQGDSAMYLCASSKQGENIQYFGAGTRLSVL.

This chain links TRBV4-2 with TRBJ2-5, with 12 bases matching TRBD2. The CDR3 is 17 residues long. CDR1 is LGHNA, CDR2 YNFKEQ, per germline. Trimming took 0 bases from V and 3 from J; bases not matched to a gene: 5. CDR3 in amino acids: CASSQEPSGRAEETQYF. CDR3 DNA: TGTGCCAGCAGCCAAGAGCCTAGCGGGAGGGCCGAAGAGACCCAGTACTTC.

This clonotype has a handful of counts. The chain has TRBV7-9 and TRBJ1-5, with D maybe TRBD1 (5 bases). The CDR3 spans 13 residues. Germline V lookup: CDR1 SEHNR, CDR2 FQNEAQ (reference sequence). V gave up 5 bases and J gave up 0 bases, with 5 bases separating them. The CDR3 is CASSDSSNQPQHF. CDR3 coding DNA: TGTGCCAGCAGCGACAGTAGCAATCAGCCCCAGCATTTT.

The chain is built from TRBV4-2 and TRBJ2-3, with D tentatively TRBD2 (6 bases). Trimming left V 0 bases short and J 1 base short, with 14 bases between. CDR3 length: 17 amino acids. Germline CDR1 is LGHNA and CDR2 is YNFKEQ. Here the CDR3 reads CASSQDFMGGGTDTQYF. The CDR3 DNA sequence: TGTGCCAGCAGCCAAGATTTTATGGGGGGTGGCACAGATACGCAGTATTTT.

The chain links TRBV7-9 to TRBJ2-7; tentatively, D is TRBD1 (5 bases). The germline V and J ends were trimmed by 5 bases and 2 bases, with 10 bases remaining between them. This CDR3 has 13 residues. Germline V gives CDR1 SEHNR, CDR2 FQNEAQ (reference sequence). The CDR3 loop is CASSKGIPYEQYF. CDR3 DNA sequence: TGTGCCAGCAGCAAGGGGATCCCCTACGAGCAGTACTTC.

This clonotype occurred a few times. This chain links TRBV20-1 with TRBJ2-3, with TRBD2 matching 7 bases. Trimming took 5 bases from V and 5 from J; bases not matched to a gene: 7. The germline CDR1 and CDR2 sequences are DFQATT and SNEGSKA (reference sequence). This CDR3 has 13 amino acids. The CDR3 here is CSAVREGQDTQYF. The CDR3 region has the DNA TGCAGTGCTGTTAGGGAGGGGCAAGATACGCAGTATTTT.

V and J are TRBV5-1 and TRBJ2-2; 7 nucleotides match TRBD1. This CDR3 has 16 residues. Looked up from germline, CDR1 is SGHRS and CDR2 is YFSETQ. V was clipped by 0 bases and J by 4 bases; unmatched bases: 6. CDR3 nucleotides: TGCGCCAGCAGCTTGGGGGCGACAGGGAGCACCGGGGAGCTGTTTTTT. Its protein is CASSLGATGSTGELFF.

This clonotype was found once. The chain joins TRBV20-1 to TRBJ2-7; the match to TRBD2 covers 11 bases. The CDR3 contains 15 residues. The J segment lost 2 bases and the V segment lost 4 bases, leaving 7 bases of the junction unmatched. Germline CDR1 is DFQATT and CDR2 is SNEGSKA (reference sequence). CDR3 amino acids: CSAKSSGRSAYEQYF. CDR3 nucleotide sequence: TGCAGTGCTAAATCTAGCGGGAGGTCCGCCTACGAGCAGTACTTC.

The CDR3 loop is CASSEGLAKFNEQFF. CDR3 sequence (DNA): TGTGCCAGCAGCGAGGGACTAGCGAAGTTCAATGAGCAGTTCTTC. The J gene is TRBJ2-1, the V gene TRBV27; TRBD2 matches at 10 bases. V shed 6 bases, J shed 6 bases, and the junction held 8 bases outside the gene matches. Germline lookup yields CDR1 MNHEY and CDR2 SMNVEV (reference sequence). The CDR3 is 15 residues long.

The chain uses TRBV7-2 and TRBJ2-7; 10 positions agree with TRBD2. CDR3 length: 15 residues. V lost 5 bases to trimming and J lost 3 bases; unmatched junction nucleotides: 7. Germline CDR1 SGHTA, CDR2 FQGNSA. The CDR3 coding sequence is TGTGCCAGCAGCCCATTAGCGGGAGGAGGCTACGAGCAGTACTTC. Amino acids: CASSPLAGGGYEQYF.

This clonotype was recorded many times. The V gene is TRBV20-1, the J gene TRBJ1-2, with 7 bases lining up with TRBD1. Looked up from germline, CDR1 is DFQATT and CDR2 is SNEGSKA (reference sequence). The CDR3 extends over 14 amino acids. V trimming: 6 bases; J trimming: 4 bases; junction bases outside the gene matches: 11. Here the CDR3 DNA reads TGCAGTGCAACCCGGACAGGAATTAGCTATGGCTACACCTTC. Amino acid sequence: CSATRTGISYGYTF.

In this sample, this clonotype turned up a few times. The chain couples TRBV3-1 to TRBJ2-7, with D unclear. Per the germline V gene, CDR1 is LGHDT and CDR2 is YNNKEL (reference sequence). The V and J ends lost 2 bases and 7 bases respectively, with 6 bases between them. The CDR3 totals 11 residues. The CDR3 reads CASSQSGEQYF. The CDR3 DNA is TGTGCCAGCAGCCAATCTGGTGAGCAGTACTTC.

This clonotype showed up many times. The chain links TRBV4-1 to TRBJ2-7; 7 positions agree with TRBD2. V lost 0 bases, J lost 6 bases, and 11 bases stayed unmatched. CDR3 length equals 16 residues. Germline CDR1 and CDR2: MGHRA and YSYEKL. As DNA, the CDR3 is TGCGCCAGCAGCCAAGATGTAGCGTGGCGGGGGAGCGAGCAGTACTTC. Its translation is CASSQDVAWRGSEQYF.